The rows below give T cell receptor beta chains drawn from one sample of a study of shared clonotypes between healthy human individuals. Assay used: immunoSEQ multiplex PCR; TCRdb lists only in-frame clones, some missing. The profile shows over a million clones, over 95% of them singletons. Sequenced: naive CD4+ T cells sorted from blood. Every receptor here comes from a man aged 25-45 years in good health. Both conserved end residues are trimmed from each CDR3. The order of the fields is V gene, clone size, J gene, CDR3 protein. Size is stated for part of the rows, as once, few or many counts, or as a class when the clone is expanded.

v_call: TRBV5-1
clone_size: .
j_call: TRBJ2-7
cdr3_aa: ASSQGTSATYEQY

v_call: TRBV7-3
clone_size: .
j_call: TRBJ2-1
cdr3_aa: ASSRSTGVREQF

v_call: TRBV18
clone_size: once
j_call: TRBJ2-3
cdr3_aa: ASSPPSSGPTDTQY

v_call: TRBV28
clone_size: .
j_call: TRBJ1-5
cdr3_aa: ASSSDRAGNQPQH

v_call: TRBV6-1
clone_size: .
j_call: TRBJ2-5
cdr3_aa: ASKGGTLETQY

v_call: TRBV11-3
clone_size: .
j_call: TRBJ2-3
cdr3_aa: ASSFGGVSPDTQY

v_call: TRBV7-2
clone_size: .
j_call: TRBJ2-7
cdr3_aa: ASSLLAGGTSYEQY

v_call: TRBV10-3
clone_size: .
j_call: TRBJ2-3
cdr3_aa: AVRPLGLSTLAQY

v_call: TRBV10-2
clone_size: .
j_call: TRBJ2-5
cdr3_aa: ASTGQIQETQY

v_call: TRBV6-5
clone_size: .
j_call: TRBJ1-1
cdr3_aa: ASSYKADTEAF

v_call: TRBV5-4
clone_size: .
j_call: TRBJ2-3
cdr3_aa: ASSRTSGTSTDTQY

v_call: TRBV6-1
clone_size: .
j_call: TRBJ2-7
cdr3_aa: ASRMAYEQY

v_call: TRBV30
clone_size: .
j_call: TRBJ2-1
cdr3_aa: AWSVQWTSGSYNEQF

v_call: TRBV6-1
clone_size: once
j_call: TRBJ2-5
cdr3_aa: ASSEMDRGSDETQY

v_call: TRBV6-5
clone_size: .
j_call: TRBJ2-1
cdr3_aa: ASRPTQGYNEQF

v_call: TRBV28
clone_size: .
j_call: TRBJ2-5
cdr3_aa: ASSGTGTQETQY

v_call: TRBV15
clone_size: .
j_call: TRBJ2-7
cdr3_aa: ATSRDPGDEQY

v_call: TRBV19
clone_size: .
j_call: TRBJ1-1
cdr3_aa: ASRARDRENTEAF

v_call: TRBV19
clone_size: .
j_call: TRBJ2-1
cdr3_aa: ASRGLAGRSYNEQF

v_call: TRBV9
clone_size: once
j_call: TRBJ1-5
cdr3_aa: ASSVDWGGSNQPQH

v_call: TRBV5-6
clone_size: .
j_call: TRBJ1-1
cdr3_aa: ASSLAGGYTEAF

v_call: TRBV28
clone_size: .
j_call: TRBJ2-1
cdr3_aa: ASSLAGGTYNEQF

v_call: TRBV19
clone_size: .
j_call: TRBJ2-5
cdr3_aa: ASSIAGTYQETQY

v_call: TRBV13
clone_size: .
j_call: TRBJ2-3
cdr3_aa: ASSLQPGQGRADTQY

v_call: TRBV6-6
clone_size: .
j_call: TRBJ2-7
cdr3_aa: ASTPGGGTPYEQY

v_call: TRBV4-1
clone_size: once
j_call: TRBJ2-5
cdr3_aa: ASSRLSRETQY

v_call: TRBV18
clone_size: .
j_call: TRBJ2-1
cdr3_aa: ASSQMTSTSGISYNEQF

v_call: TRBV5-4
clone_size: once
j_call: TRBJ2-5
cdr3_aa: ASSPPTGGQETQY

v_call: TRBV27
clone_size: .
j_call: TRBJ1-3
cdr3_aa: ASSLTEGNTIY

v_call: TRBV5-1
clone_size: .
j_call: TRBJ2-3
cdr3_aa: ASSPGGLARSSTDTQY

v_call: TRBV6-1
clone_size: .
j_call: TRBJ1-5
cdr3_aa: ASTETSNQPQH

v_call: TRBV6-6
clone_size: .
j_call: TRBJ1-1
cdr3_aa: ASIETGTEAF

v_call: TRBV2
clone_size: .
j_call: TRBJ2-1
cdr3_aa: ASSVTSGRHYNEQF

v_call: TRBV7-3
clone_size: .
j_call: TRBJ2-1
cdr3_aa: ASSHGTSGNNEQF

v_call: TRBV5-1
clone_size: .
j_call: TRBJ2-7
cdr3_aa: ASSFRTSGRGEQY

v_call: TRBV11-2
clone_size: .
j_call: TRBJ2-7
cdr3_aa: ASSTYRDSHFNYEQY

v_call: TRBV5-1
clone_size: .
j_call: TRBJ1-1
cdr3_aa: ASSADLNTEAF

v_call: TRBV9
clone_size: .
j_call: TRBJ2-1
cdr3_aa: ASSVLTSGYNEQF

v_call: TRBV19
clone_size: .
j_call: TRBJ1-1
cdr3_aa: ASSIPTGSNTEAF

v_call: TRBV2
clone_size: .
j_call: TRBJ2-7
cdr3_aa: ASSATSGSYEQY

v_call: TRBV10-1
clone_size: .
j_call: TRBJ2-2
cdr3_aa: ASSDNRGARTGELF

v_call: TRBV27
clone_size: .
j_call: TRBJ1-5
cdr3_aa: ASSYTGGNQPQH

v_call: TRBV28
clone_size: .
j_call: TRBJ2-3
cdr3_aa: ASRPGLAGGLDTQY

v_call: TRBV19
clone_size: .
j_call: TRBJ1-5
cdr3_aa: ASSSPPGLRGNQPQH

v_call: TRBV28
clone_size: .
j_call: TRBJ2-1
cdr3_aa: ASSFSPPSGRIGEQF

v_call: TRBV7-9
clone_size: .
j_call: TRBJ1-1
cdr3_aa: ASSLVGDSTEAF

v_call: TRBV2
clone_size: .
j_call: TRBJ2-7
cdr3_aa: ASSEGTYSYEQY

v_call: TRBV6-6
clone_size: .
j_call: TRBJ1-1
cdr3_aa: ASSYSPGEEAF

v_call: TRBV9
clone_size: .
j_call: TRBJ2-6
cdr3_aa: ASSTRQTSGANVLT

v_call: TRBV6-5
clone_size: .
j_call: TRBJ2-3
cdr3_aa: ASRQGGGTDTQY

v_call: TRBV6-4
clone_size: .
j_call: TRBJ2-5
cdr3_aa: ASSAAGVLQETQY

v_call: TRBV6-5
clone_size: .
j_call: TRBJ2-5
cdr3_aa: ASSDRVGETQY

v_call: TRBV29-1
clone_size: .
j_call: TRBJ2-5
cdr3_aa: SVRDRKIQETQY

v_call: TRBV28
clone_size: .
j_call: TRBJ1-5
cdr3_aa: ASSSGTDYQPQH

v_call: TRBV29-1
clone_size: once
j_call: TRBJ2-7
cdr3_aa: SAGWGNYEQY